The 17 T cell receptor beta chains in this list originate from one sample, sequenced in a study of blood T cell repertoires in COVID-19. Assay used: immunoSEQ multiplex PCR; TCRdb lists only in-frame clones, some missing. This table has over 250,000 clones, about 88% appearing once. The sample taken for sequencing was PBMCs or T cells enriched from blood (not recorded which). Receptors were obtained from a woman aged 55-70 years in a cohort exposed to, infected with or recovered from COVID-19 (not recorded which).

The chain combines TRBV19 with TRBJ2-7, with 10 bases fitting TRBD2. The germline V gene encodes CDR1 LNHDA and CDR2 SQIVND (reference sequence). The length of the CDR3 is 15 residues. J gave up 2 bases and V 5 bases, and 6 bases lay outside the gene matches. CDR3 residues: CASSYGLAATYEQYF. Written as DNA, the CDR3 is TGTGCCAGTAGTTATGGACTAGCGGCTACCTACGAGCAGTACTTC.

The gene calls are TRBV19 and TRBJ2-6, with 8 positions matching TRBD1. V trimming: 4 bases; J trimming: 0 bases; junction bases outside the gene matches: 8. The CDR3 has 18 residues. CDR1 is LNHDA, CDR2 SQIVND, per germline (reference sequence). The CDR3 loop is CASSTGQGSPSGANVLTF. Written as DNA, the CDR3 is TGTGCCAGTAGTACCGGACAGGGCTCGCCCTCTGGGGCCAACGTCCTGACTTTC.

V usage is TRBV7-2 and J usage is TRBJ1-1, with 7 bases lining up with TRBD1. Trimming cost V 0 bases and J 0 bases; bases outside gene matches: 1. This CDR3 contains 15 residues. Germline values: CDR1 SGHTA, CDR2 FQGNSA. DNA of the CDR3: TGTGCCAGCAGCTTAGCGGACAGGATGAACACTGAAGCTTTCTTT. Translation: CASSLADRMNTEAFF.

Here the CDR3 reads CASSQSRTGGLLFF. The CDR3 DNA reads as TGCGCCAGCAGCCAATCCCGGACAGGGGGCCTGCTGTTTTTT. V usage is TRBV4-1 and J usage is TRBJ2-2; 11 bases match TRBD1. The CDR3 is made up of 14 amino acids. Germline assignment: CDR1 MGHRA and CDR2 YSYEKL. J gave up 13 bases and V 2 bases, and 6 bases lay outside the gene matches.

This sequence joins TRBV28 and TRBJ2-5; D may be TRBD1 (6 bases). Germline V lookup: CDR1 MDHEN, CDR2 SYDVKM. The CDR3 has 14 amino acids. V was shortened by 5 bases and J by 4 bases, with 14 bases between the two germline ends. The CDR3 nucleotides read TGTGCCAGCAGTGCCTACAGGGTGGGAGAGACCCAGTACTTC. Its translation: CASSAYRVGETQYF. The entire variable domain, with the rest obtained from reference TRBV28 and TRBJ2-5, is as follows: DVKVTQSSRYLVKRTGEKVFLECVQDMDHENMFWYRQDPGLGLRLIYFSYDVKMKEKGDIPEGYSVSREKKERFSLILESASTNQTSMYLCASSAYRVGETQYFGPGTRLLVL.

The V and J genes are TRBV18 and TRBJ1-1, with TRBD1 matching over 8 bases. This CDR3 has 14 residues. Germline V CDR1 and CDR2: KGHSH, LQKENI. V was clipped by 3 bases and J by 4 bases; unmatched bases: 4. The CDR3 is CASSPQTGGTEAFF. In nucleotides, the CDR3 is TGTGCCAGCTCACCCCAAACAGGGGGCACTGAAGCTTTCTTT.

The chain recombines TRBV15 with TRBJ1-5, with 11 bases matching TRBD1. The CDR3 runs to 18 residues. Germline V gene sequence: CDR1 LNHNV, CDR2 YYDKDF (reference sequence). J gave up 4 bases and V 3 bases, and 11 bases lay outside the gene matches. The CDR3 DNA follows: TGTGCCACCAGCAGGTCTAAATCCGGGACAGGGGGGAATCAGCCCCAGCATTTT. Amino acids: CATSRSKSGTGGNQPQHF.

This rearrangement joins TRBV12-3 or TRBV12-4 to TRBJ2-1; D remains unclear. This CDR3 has 13 amino acids. V shed 5 bases and J shed 7 bases, with 12 bases lying between them. The CDR3 protein is CASSPYRENEQFF. The CDR3, as DNA: TGTGCCAGCAGTCCCTACAGAGAGAATGAGCAGTTCTTC.

The chain links TRBV7-9 to TRBJ2-7; 14 bases are a match to TRBD2. The CDR3 is 13 residues long. Germline CDR1 SEHNR, CDR2 FQNEAQ (reference sequence). The V gene end was trimmed by 6 bases and the J gene end by 6 bases; junction bases not matched to a gene: 1. The CDR3 DNA reads TGTGCCAGCAGGGGGACTAGCGGGAGCGAGCAGTACTTC. Protein: CASRGTSGSEQYF.

This chain connects TRBV19 to TRBJ1-1; 10 positions agree with TRBD1. Germline V gene lookup returns CDR1 LNHDA and CDR2 SQIVND (reference sequence). This CDR3 is 16 amino acids long. J was trimmed by 5 bases and V by 4 bases; bases with no gene match: 10. CDR3 in amino acids: CASSTDEGDRGTEAFF. DNA of the CDR3: TGTGCCAGTAGTACGGACGAAGGGGACAGGGGTACTGAAGCTTTCTTT.

V and J are TRBV15 and TRBJ2-3; perhaps TRBD2 as D (5 bases). CDR1 and CDR2 (germline): LNHNV, YYDKDF (reference sequence). This CDR3 is built from 19 residues. The V end lost 5 bases, the J end lost 0 bases, and 24 bases lay between the germline ends. The CDR3 DNA is TGTGCCACCAGCCGCGGCCAGGTACTGGGCGGGTCTAGCACAGATACGCAGTATTTT. Translation gives CATSRGQVLGGSSTDTQYF.

This clone was recorded once. The J gene is TRBJ1-1, the V gene TRBV27, with 9 bases identical to TRBD1. Trimming at V came to 7 bases and at J to 2 bases, leaving 8 bases not matched to a gene. The germline CDR1 and CDR2 sequences are MNHEY and SMNVEV (reference sequence). The CDR3 has 15 residues. CDR3 amino acids: CASKGPGQGNTEAFF. CDR3 sequence (DNA): TGTGCCAGCAAAGGTCCGGGACAGGGTAACACTGAAGCTTTCTTT.

The rearrangement links TRBV5-5 to TRBJ2-7; possible D gene TRBD1, 6 bases. CDR1 is SGHKS and CDR2 is YYEKEE in the germline V gene (reference sequence). V was trimmed by 2 bases and J by 0 bases, leaving 12 bases between them. CDR3 size: 15 residues. CDR3 loop: CASSFTGLSSYEQYF. The DNA of the CDR3 is TGTGCCAGCAGCTTTACAGGGTTAAGCTCCTACGAGCAGTACTTC.

The V and J genes are TRBV11-2 and TRBJ1-1, with TRBD1 matching over 11 bases. Trimming took 1 base from V and 4 from J; bases not matched to a gene: 2. CDR3 length equals 15 residues. Germline V gene sequence: CDR1 SGHAT, CDR2 FQNNGV. The CDR3 DNA reads as TGTGCCAGCAGCTTAGTTGGGACAGGGGGCACTGAAGCTTTCTTT. This sequence encodes CASSLVGTGGTEAFF.

The chain uses TRBV7-8 and TRBJ2-4; D possibly corresponds to TRBD2 (7 bases). With 4 bases removed from V and 6 bases from J, the gap between germline ends came to 19 bases. This CDR3 is built from 16 residues. The germline gives CDR1 SGHVS, CDR2 FQNEAQ. CDR3 protein: CASSSPGRGTGNIQYF. DNA of the CDR3: TGTGCCAGCAGCTCCCCTGGGAGGGGGACGGGAAACATTCAGTACTTC.

The rearrangement joins TRBV3-1 (or the pseudogene TRBV3-2) to TRBJ2-7; 10 bases match TRBD1. There are 14 residues in the CDR3. V shed 3 bases, J shed 6 bases, and the junction held 5 bases outside the gene matches. The germline CDR1 and CDR2 sequences are LGHDT and YNNKEL (reference sequence). The CDR3 spells CASSQRGQGLEQYF. CDR3 DNA: TGTGCCAGCAGCCAGCGGGGACAGGGGCTCGAGCAGTACTTC.

The chain carries TRBV3-1 (or the pseudogene TRBV3-2) and TRBJ2-7; the D is unclear. CDR3 length equals 16 residues. Germline V gene sequence: CDR1 LGHDT, CDR2 YNNKEL (reference sequence). Trimming removed 1 base at V and 3 bases at J, with 16 bases between. The CDR3 DNA reads TGTGCCAGCAGCCAAGGTGGTCCCGGAGAACACTACGAGCAGTACTTC. As protein: CASSQGGPGEHYEQYF.